Listed below are T cell receptor beta chains from one sample, sequenced in a study of technical replicates of blood from a few donors. Using immunoSEQ multiplex PCR, the repertoire was profiled, and TCRdb retains in-frame clones only, with some absent. The sample records about 76,000 clones, roughly 94% being singletons. Sequencing was carried out using T cells isolated from PBMCs. The receptors derive from a human donor in good health. Both conserved end residues are part of each CDR3. D genes are given only for firm matches. Not all rows give a size; the values are once, few, many and, for expanded clones, a class.

TRBV27,TRBJ2-5,NA,NA,TGTGCCAGCAGTTTGAGGGTCTTCCAACAACAAGAGACCCAGTACTTC,CASSLRVFQQQETQYF
TRBV11-2,TRBJ2-7,TRBD2,NA,TGTGCCAGCAGCCGATCGGGGACTAGCGGCCCGCTCGAGCAGTACTTC,CASSRSGTSGPLEQYF
TRBV6-5,TRBJ1-4,NA,NA,TGTGCCAGCAGTTACTCTGGGGGGGAAAAACTGTTTTTT,CASSYSGGEKLFF
TRBV28,TRBJ2-2,NA,NA,TGTGCCAGCAGCGTAGCTGTCGGGGAGCTGTTTTTT,CASSVAVGELFF
TRBV28,TRBJ2-1,NA,NA,TGTGCCAGCAGTTTTCGCGGGACCTACAATGAGCAGTTCTTC,CASSFRGTYNEQFF
TRBV30,TRBJ2-7,TRBD2,NA,TGTGCCTGGAGTTTACTGGGACTAGCGGGGGCCCCGGGTGAGCAGTACTTC,CAWSLLGLAGAPGEQYF
TRBV27,TRBJ2-3,TRBD1,NA,TGTGCCAGCAGTTGGACAGGGGGTCGGGATACGCAGTATTTT,CASSWTGGRDTQYF
TRBV18,TRBJ2-7,TRBD2,NA,TGTGCCAGCTCACCAGTTAGCGGGAGGAACCACGAGCAGTACTTC,CASSPVSGRNHEQYF
TRBV6-1,TRBJ2-5,NA,NA,TGTGCCAGCAGTGAATGGTTGACAGGCGACTACGAGACCCAGTACTTC,CASSEWLTGDYETQYF
TRBV5-5,TRBJ2-3,TRBD2,NA,TGTGCCAGCAGTCGACTAGCGGGAGGGGGCAATACGCAGTATTTT,CASSRLAGGGNTQYF
TRBV6-1,TRBJ1-5,NA,NA,TGTGCCAGCAGTGGAGAATTTGGCAATCAGCCCCAGCATTTT,CASSGEFGNQPQHF
TRBV7-8,TRBJ2-7,NA,NA,TGTGCCAGCAGCCCGGACAGAGCACAATCCGAGCAGTACTTC,CASSPDRAQSEQYF
TRBV10-3,TRBJ2-1,TRBD2,NA,TGTGCCATCAGTACCAGCGGGAGGGACAATGAGCAGTTCTTC,CAISTSGRDNEQFF
TRBV27,TRBJ2-7,TRBD1,NA,TGTGCCAGCAGTTTCCGGGACAGGGACTACGAGCAGTACTTC,CASSFRDRDYEQYF
TRBV25-1,TRBJ1-2,NA,NA,TGTGCCTCCGGTGGCGGTGTAAGCGAAAACTATGGCTACACCTTC,CASGGGVSENYGYTF
TRBV6-5,TRBJ1-1,NA,few,TGTGCCAGCAGTTACGGACAGGAAGCTTTCTTT,CASSYGQEAFF
TRBV10-3,TRBJ1-2,TRBD1,NA,TGTGCCACCCACCGGGACAGCCGAACTATTAACTATGGCTACACCTTC,CATHRDSRTINYGYTF
TRBV9,TRBJ2-1,TRBD2,NA,TGTGCCAGCACCAAAGCGGGAACCTACAATGAGCAGTTCTTC,CASTKAGTYNEQFF
TRBV6-1,TRBJ1-4,TRBD1,NA,TGTGCCAGCAGTCCTAACAGGGGTCCCGAAAAACTGTTTTTT,CASSPNRGPEKLFF
TRBV7-3,TRBJ1-3,NA,NA,TGTGCCAGCAGCTTAACTCCTAATCCTGGAAACACCATATATTTT,CASSLTPNPGNTIYF
TRBV18,TRBJ1-2,NA,NA,TGTGCCAGCTCACCTTATTATAGCCTGAGCTATGGCTACACCTTC,CASSPYYSLSYGYTF
TRBV7-3,TRBJ2-7,TRBD2,few,TGTGCCAGCAGCTTCGCGGGAGGGTGGGAGCAGTACTTC,CASSFAGGWEQYF
TRBV19,TRBJ1-1,NA,NA,TGTGCCAGTAGTACCGTACAGGGAAACACTGAAGCTTTCTTT,CASSTVQGNTEAFF
TRBV7-6,TRBJ2-1,TRBD2,NA,TGTGCCAGCAGCTTATTTACCGGGAGGGCCAATGAGCAGTTCTTC,CASSLFTGRANEQFF
TRBV2,TRBJ2-7,TRBD2,NA,TGTGCCACGTTAGCGGGCGCCTACGAGCAGTACTTC,CATLAGAYEQYF
TRBV5-1,TRBJ2-1,NA,NA,TGCGCCAGCAGCTTGTCCGGTCTTGGTTATTCCAATGAGCAGTTCTTC,CASSLSGLGYSNEQFF
TRBV18,TRBJ2-3,NA,once,TGTGCCAGCTCACCCTCGGGGGTCACAGATACGCAGTATTTT,CASSPSGVTDTQYF
TRBV7-9,TRBJ2-2,NA,NA,TGTGCCAGCAGCTTAGGACTCGAGAACACCGGGGAGCTGTTTTTT,CASSLGLENTGELFF
TRBV10-1,TRBJ2-1,NA,NA,TGCGCCAGCAGTGAGTCAAATTACAGGGTATCGAAGCAGTTCTTC,CASSESNYRVSKQFF